These T cell receptor beta chains were read from a single sample in a study of beta chain features in type 1 diabetes. Here immunoSEQ multiplex PCR was the method, and the copy in TCRdb shows in-frame clones only, minus some. The sample has under 250,000 clones; 14% are singletons. Sequences were obtained from naive CD4+ T cells from blood. The receptor set was obtained from a woman between 40 and 55 years old in good health. Each CDR3 is given with its conserved first and last residue. Each record gives: CDR3 protein, CDR3 DNA, D gene, CDR3 length, J gene, V gene, clone size. D genes are given only for firm matches. Some rows have no size entry. The others give once, few or many, or a class for an expanded clone.

CASRETSGGSYEQYF	TGTGCCAGCAGAGAAACTAGCGGGGGCTCCTACGAGCAGTACTTC	TRBD2	15	TRBJ2-7	TRBV2	.
CASSLGQGNYGYTF	TGCGCCAGCAGCTTGGGACAGGGAAACTATGGCTACACCTTC	TRBD1	14	TRBJ1-2	TRBV5-1	.
CASSPQGQSETQYF	TGTGCCAGCAGCCCCCAGGGCCAGTCAGAGACCCAGTACTTC	.	14	TRBJ2-5	TRBV7-9	.
CASSVGQNNEQFF	TGTGCCAGCTCAGTGGGACAGAACAATGAGCAGTTCTTC	TRBD1	13	TRBJ2-1	TRBV18	.
CASRYPIGRGTEAFF	TGTGCCAGCAGGTATCCCATAGGGCGGGGGACTGAAGCTTTCTTT	.	15	TRBJ1-1	TRBV7-9	few
CSLVGSGGVNTEAFF	TGCAGCCTCGTTGGATCCGGGGGTGTGAACACTGAAGCTTTCTTT	.	15	TRBJ1-1	TRBV29-1	.
CASTIRVSFSGANVLTF	TGTGCCAGCACCATCCGGGTCTCCTTCTCTGGGGCCAACGTCCTGACTTTC	.	17	TRBJ2-6	TRBV19	few
CASSMSGQSSPLHF	TGTGCCAGTAGTATGAGTGGGCAGTCTTCACCCCTCCACTTT	.	14	TRBJ1-6	TRBV19	few
CASSLTGSYSYEQYF	TGTGCCAGCAGTCTGACAGGGTCCTACTCCTACGAGCAGTACTTC	TRBD1	15	TRBJ2-7	TRBV6-6	few
CASSPGTGSSTEAFF	TGCGCCAGCAGCCCGGGGACAGGGTCGTCCACTGAAGCTTTCTTT	TRBD1	15	TRBJ1-1	TRBV5-1	.
CASSQEERVNTGELFF	TGCGCCAGCAGCCAAGAAGAGAGGGTTAACACCGGGGAGCTGTTTTTT	.	16	TRBJ2-2	TRBV4-1	.
CASSPRGRGEQYF	TGTGCCAGCAGCCCCAGGGGGCGCGGAGAGCAGTACTTC	TRBD1	13	TRBJ2-7	TRBV7-2	few
CASSPQGAQETQYF	TGCGCCAGCAGCCCACAGGGGGCGCAGGAGACCCAGTACTTC	TRBD1	14	TRBJ2-5	TRBV5-1	few
CASSPRRLAVGNEQFF	TGTGCCAGCAGCCCGCGGAGGCTAGCGGTTGGGAATGAGCAGTTCTTC	TRBD2	16	TRBJ2-1	TRBV5-8	.
CASGFPGQGNGYTF	TGTGCTAGTGGTTTCCCGGGACAGGGGAACGGCTACACCTTC	TRBD1	14	TRBJ1-2	TRBV12-5	many
CASNEGGGSAFF	TGTGCCAGTAACGAGGGTGGTGGGTCAGCTTTCTTT	.	12	TRBJ1-1	TRBV11-2	.
CASSLATAYGYTF	TGTGCCAGCAGCTTAGCCACAGCCTATGGCTACACCTTC	.	13	TRBJ1-2	TRBV7-8	.
CASSVVPQGTEAFF	TGTGCCAGCAGCGTAGTTCCCCAGGGCACTGAAGCTTTCTTT	.	14	TRBJ1-1	TRBV9	few
CASSESSTNTGELFF	TGTGCCAGCAGTGAATCCAGTACGAACACCGGGGAGCTGTTTTTT	.	15	TRBJ2-2	TRBV2	.